This T cell receptor (beta chain) was sequenced in a study of memory CD4+ T cells and cytomegalovirus serostatus. Single viable CD3+CD4+CD8-CD45RO+ cells were sorted as the memory CD4+ T cells. The protocol was immunoSEQ multiplex PCR, while the TCRdb copy is restricted to in-frame clones and leaves out a portion. The repertoire consists of approximately 40,000 clones, with roughly 79% occurring once and the leading ten covering under 0.7%. The CDR3 spans 12 residues. Trimming cost V 5 bases and J 6 bases, with 7 bases left between them. Germline V gene lookup returns CDR1 MGHDK and CDR2 SYGVNS. The J gene is TRBJ1-4, the V gene TRBV25-1; possible D gene TRBD1, 6 bases. The sequencing input was memory CD4+ T cells from blood. The source of this sequence is an adult in good health and CMV-seronegative. The CDR3 region has the DNA TGTGCCAGCAGTCGACAGGATGAAAAACTGTTTTTT. This translates into CASSRQDEKLFF.